The clone carrying this TCR beta chain was recorded only once. Trimming removed 6 bases at V and 2 bases at J, with 13 bases between. The CDR3 runs to 13 residues. CDR1 is GTSNPN, CDR2 SVGIG, per germline (reference sequence). Under the authors' procedure: The assay estimated nucleated cells by amplifying reference gene primers. This table comes from immunoSEQ multiplex PCR, and its TCRdb copy is limited to in-frame clones, with some not included. V, J and clone size reflect that table, while D and trimming were determined from the DNA. The data contain about 200,000 clones, 70% to 90% of them seen just once; the ten biggest clones take up more than 9%. The entry originates in a study of blood T cell repertoires in COVID-19. Overall study: Donors in the United States, Italy and Spain gave samples during acute or convalescent COVID-19. T cells, B-cell-depleted T cells, or PBMCs supplied cDNA or gDNA.

The sample consisted of peripheral blood. The V call is TRBV30, the J call TRBJ1-2, with a tentative D call TRBD1 (6 bases). The clonotype was recovered from a woman of 80 years or more with acute or convalescent COVID-19. CDR3 coding DNA: TGTGCCTGTTCCGGACAGAAAAACTATGGCTACACCTTC. As protein: CACSGQKNYGYTF.